Below, 24 T cell receptor beta chains from the same sample are listed, as sequenced in a study of T cell repertoires in cytomegalovirus infection (dated by TCRdb to the late 2010s). The meaning of the sample's treatment or condition label: in vitro stimulation with specific CMV peptide epitopes to enrich CMV-specific T cells. The reads were generated on an Illumina HiSeq 1500. TCRdb passed the public sequencing reads through fastp at Q25 and MiXCR, retaining productive beta sequences. Every distinct CDR3 protein forms one entry, paired with its most common genes and DNA. For this sample there are fewer than 950,000 distinct CDR3 sequences; less than 35% appear just once. Of the sample, around an eighth falls within the top ten clones. Which antigens these TCRs recognize remains unknown. Sequenced material: cultured CD8+ T cells from PBMCs, taken from culture after CMV antigen stimulation. Every receptor here comes from a human donor in good health (CMV status not recorded). Some clones in this sample may be carry-over from other donors' samples.

In this sample, this clonotype turned up a few times. The chain combines TRBV7-6 with TRBJ1-1; no clear D. Trimming pared 2 bases from V and 0 bases from J, leaving 16 bases between. The CDR3 runs to 17 residues. The germline V gene encodes CDR1 SGHVS and CDR2 FNYEAQ. The CDR3 bases are TGTGCCAGCAGCTTAAGCCGGTGGACGGCGATGAACACTGAAGCTTTCTTT. Translation gives CASSLSRWTAMNTEAFF.

The rearrangement uses TRBV7-8 and TRBJ2-5; no clear D. The CDR3 extends over 13 amino acids. Germline CDR1 is SGHVS and CDR2 is FQNEAQ. The V end was cut by 2 bases, the J end by 1 base, with 5 bases between. This CDR3 is CASSLNPQETQYF. The DNA of the CDR3 is TGTGCCAGCAGCTTAAACCCCCAAGAGACCCAGTACTTC.

V gene TRBV14 combines with J gene TRBJ2-4; D uncertain. V was cut by 2 bases and J by 11 bases, with 10 bases left in between. This CDR3 contains 12 residues. The germline CDR1 and CDR2 sequences are SGHDN and FVKESK. CDR3 nucleotides: TGTGCCAGCAGCCAATTCGAAAGGGTTCAGTACTTC. This encodes CASSQFERVQYF.

The chain uses TRBV2 and TRBJ2-7; D call uncertain. The CDR3 has 16 amino acids. The V end was cut by 7 bases, the J end by 3 bases, with 22 bases between. Germline CDR1 and CDR2: SNHLY and FYNNEI. In nucleotides, the CDR3 is TGTGCCAGCATCCCTACCCTAAATCCGAAAGACTACGAGCAGTACTTC. It encodes CASIPTLNPKDYEQYF.

V is TRBV14 and J is TRBJ1-1, with unresolved D. Germline V lookup: CDR1 SGHDN, CDR2 FVKESK. The CDR3 is made up of 13 amino acids. V was pared by 2 bases and J by 10 bases, with 14 bases between. The CDR3 region is CASSQPRGRLAFF. The CDR3 nucleotides are TGTGCCAGCAGCCAACCCCGGGGTAGGCTAGCTTTCTTT.

The chain links TRBV10-1 to TRBJ2-1; D is uncertain. CDR1 and CDR2 from the germline V gene are WNHNN and SYGVQD (reference sequence). V dropped 2 bases and J dropped 6 bases, with 8 bases sitting between them. The CDR3 totals 13 residues. The CDR3 nucleotides are TGCGCCAGCAGTGAGAGTGGGTCCAATGAGCAGTTCTTC. This gives the protein CASSESGSNEQFF.

This clonotype has more than one count but fewer than ten. The V gene is TRBV10-3, the J gene TRBJ2-1, with unresolved D. Trimming stripped 0 bases from V and 0 bases from J, with 12 bases between. From germline, CDR1 is ENHRY and CDR2 SYGVKD. CDR3 length equals 17 residues. The CDR3 region is CAISESNGASSYNEQFF. In DNA, the CDR3 is TGTGCCATCAGTGAGTCGAACGGTGCAAGCTCCTACAATGAGCAGTTCTTC.

This clonotype was seen repeatedly, ten times or more. The CDR3 sequence: CASSLGLAGSNNEQFF. CDR3 nucleotide sequence: TGTGCCAGCAGCTTAGGACTAGCGGGGAGTAACAATGAGCAGTTCTTC. The rearrangement joins TRBV11-3 to TRBJ2-1; 11 bases line up with TRBD2. V shed 1 base and J 5 bases; nucleotides not matched to a gene: 4. The CDR3 has 16 amino acids. The V gene's germline CDR1 is SGHNT and CDR2 YENEEA.

V gene TRBV27 combines with J gene TRBJ2-5; no clear D. CDR3 length: 10 residues. In germline, CDR1 is MNHEY, CDR2 SMNVEV (reference sequence). The ends were cut back, 11 bases at V and 4 bases at J, with 8 bases in the middle. The CDR3 reads CAADPETQYF. The CDR3 DNA follows: TGTGCCGCCGACCCAGAGACCCAGTACTTC.

This CDR3 reads CASSLAGLAGTRGEQFF. In DNA, the CDR3 is TGTGCCAGCAGCTTGGCGGGACTAGCGGGTACAAGGGGTGAGCAGTTCTTC. The V and J genes are TRBV5-6 and TRBJ2-1, with 12 bases lining up with TRBD2. V trimming: 0 bases; J trimming: 9 bases; junction bases outside the gene matches: 10. Germline loops: CDR1 SGHDT, CDR2 YYEEEE. The CDR3 contains 17 residues. The complete variable domain, with remaining parts taken from reference TRBV5-6 and TRBJ2-1, reads DAGVTQSPTHLIKTRGQQVTLRCSPKSGHDTVSWYQQALGQGPQFIFQYYEEEERQRGNFPDRFSGHQFPNYSSELNVNALLLGDSALYLCASSLAGLAGTRGEQFFGPGTRLTVL.

J is TRBJ2-7 and V is TRBV5-8, with D perhaps matching TRBD2 (7 bases). The germline gives CDR1 SGHTS, CDR2 YDEGEE. Trimming took off 1 base at V and 6 bases at J, with 17 bases between the two ends. This CDR3 is 15 amino acids long. CDR3 DNA: TGTGCCAGCAGCTTGATGTGGGGGGGCCCGGGCGAGCAGTACTTC. It codes for CASSLMWGGPGEQYF. Variable domain in full (rest from reference TRBV5-8 and TRBJ2-7): EAGVTQSPTHLIKTRGQQATLRCSPISGHTSVYWYQQALGLGLQFLLWYDEGEERNRGNFPPRFSGRQFPNYSSELNVNALELEDSALYLCASSLMWGGPGEQYFGPGTRLTVT.

The J gene is TRBJ1-3, the V gene TRBV6-1; perhaps TRBD1 as D (6 bases). CDR3 size: 17 residues. The germline gives CDR1 MNHNS, CDR2 SASEGT. V was pared by 3 bases and J by 2 bases, with 17 bases between. The CDR3 protein is CASSEPPWGAPGNTIYF. In DNA form, the CDR3 reads TGTGCCAGCAGTGAGCCCCCCTGGGGGGCCCCTGGAAACACCATATATTTT.

There are many counts of this clonotype. The genes are TRBV27 and TRBJ1-1; no definite D call. Germline loops: CDR1 MNHEY, CDR2 SMNVEV (reference sequence). CDR3 size: 11 residues. V lost 6 bases and J lost 5, with 7 bases in between. CDR3 amino acids: CASSSATEAFF. CDR3 sequence (DNA): TGTGCCAGCAGCTCTGCGACTGAAGCTTTCTTT.

The chain has TRBV7-6 and TRBJ2-5; D remains unclear. This CDR3 spans 14 amino acids. CDR1 and CDR2 (germline): SGHVS, FNYEAQ. V gave up 5 bases and J gave up 1 base, with 11 bases separating them. The chain's CDR3 is CASSPEPIQETQYF. CDR3 bases: TGTGCCAGCAGCCCAGAACCAATCCAAGAGACCCAGTACTTC.

This clonotype was counted only a few times. CDR3 in DNA: TGTGCCAGCAGCTCTAGACTAGCGGGGGGGCTCTCTGGGGCCAACGTCCTGACTTTC. Protein product: CASSSRLAGGLSGANVLTF. The rearrangement joins TRBV5-6 to TRBJ2-6, with 14 bases lining up with TRBD2. Looked up from germline, CDR1 is SGHDT and CDR2 is YYEEEE. This CDR3 has 19 amino acids. V shed 3 bases, J shed 0 bases, and the junction held 5 bases outside the gene matches.

This chain uses TRBV5-1 with TRBJ1-2, with 7 nucleotides matching TRBD1. Germline V gives CDR1 SGHRS, CDR2 YFSETQ. This CDR3 is 16 amino acids long. After removal of 3 bases from V and 4 bases from J, the junction contained 12 bases not matched to a gene. CDR3 DNA: TGCGCCAGCAGCTCGGAGGACCGGACAGGCGTCTATGGCTACACCTTC. This gives the protein CASSSEDRTGVYGYTF.

In its sample, this clonotype was seen many times. This chain joins TRBV28 and TRBJ2-1; D possibly corresponds to TRBD1 (8 bases). Trimming cost V 4 bases and J 0 bases, with 31 bases left between them. Germline V lookup: CDR1 MDHEN, CDR2 SYDVKM. This CDR3 region has 22 residues. The CDR3 sequence: CASSWIGLVGQGGRSSYNEQFF. CDR3 DNA: TGTGCCAGCAGTTGGATCGGGTTAGTCGGACAGGGAGGGCGAAGCTCCTACAATGAGCAGTTCTTC.

V and J are TRBV5-4 and TRBJ2-5; D unclear. The CDR3 has 13 amino acids. Per the germline V gene, CDR1 is SGHNT and CDR2 is YYREEE (reference sequence). Trimming took off 4 bases at V and 1 base at J, with 8 bases between the two ends. The CDR3 DNA sequence: TGTGCCAGCAGCGTGACAATCCAAGAGACCCAGTACTTC. The encoded protein is CASSVTIQETQYF.

The sample holds many counts of this clonotype. The chain joins TRBV7-9 to TRBJ1-4, with TRBD1 matching over 9 bases. The CDR3 has 14 residues. V dropped 6 bases and J dropped 7; count of bases not matched to a gene: 6. Per the germline V gene, CDR1 is SEHNR and CDR2 is FQNEAQ (reference sequence). The CDR3 protein is CASSFGQGSEKLFF. The CDR3 region has the DNA TGTGCCAGCAGTTTCGGACAGGGGTCTGAAAAACTGTTTTTT.

This clonotype has just a few counts. V usage is TRBV6-5 and J usage is TRBJ2-1; D gene uncertain. The V gene's germline CDR1 is MNHEY and CDR2 SVGAGI. The CDR3 runs to 16 residues. V was shortened by 0 bases and J by 4 bases, with 13 bases between the two germline ends. The CDR3: CASSYSLGTPYNEQFF. In nucleotides, the CDR3 is TGTGCCAGCAGTTACTCGTTGGGAACCCCTTACAATGAGCAGTTCTTC.

This clonotype was counted only a few times. This chain uses TRBV27 with TRBJ2-1, with 14 bases fitting TRBD2. CDR3 size: 16 residues. V lost 5 bases to trimming and J lost 7 bases; unmatched junction nucleotides: 7. The germline CDR1 and CDR2 sequences are MNHEY and SMNVEV (reference sequence). CDR3 sequence (DNA): TGTGCCAGCAGTGTTACGACTAGCGGGGGGGCAAATGAGCAGTTCTTC. Translated, it gives CASSVTTSGGANEQFF.

This clonotype has only a few counts. Its ends do not fully match the called genes, so a read error is possible. The genes are TRBV14 and TRBJ2-1; tentatively, D is TRBD1 or TRBD2 (5 bases each). The CDR3 is 14 amino acids. CDR1 is SGHDN and CDR2 is FVKESK in the germline V gene. This CDR3 reads CASSEDWGNNEQFF. The CDR3 nucleotides are TGTGCCAGCAGCGAAGATTGGGGGAACAATGAGCAGTTCTTC.

In its sample, this clonotype was seen many times. The V call is TRBV7-2, the J call TRBJ2-1; 10 nucleotides agree with TRBD2. Losses at the gene ends were 6 bases for V and 8 bases for J; bases not matched to a gene: 7. This CDR3 comprises 14 residues. The germline V gene encodes CDR1 SGHTA and CDR2 FQGNSA. The CDR3 sequence: CASSRGLASDEQFF. The CDR3 DNA follows: TGTGCCAGCAGTAGGGGACTAGCGTCCGATGAGCAGTTCTTC.

This clonotype was found once. The chain combines TRBV9 with TRBJ1-1; D not certain. The CDR3 loop spans 15 amino acids. The V end lost 0 bases, the J end lost 2 bases, and 11 bases lay between the germline ends. Germline CDR1 SGDLS, CDR2 YYNGEE. The CDR3 DNA follows: TGTGCCAGCAGCGTAGAGTGGACGGGTAACACTGAAGCTTTCTTT. As protein: CASSVEWTGNTEAFF.